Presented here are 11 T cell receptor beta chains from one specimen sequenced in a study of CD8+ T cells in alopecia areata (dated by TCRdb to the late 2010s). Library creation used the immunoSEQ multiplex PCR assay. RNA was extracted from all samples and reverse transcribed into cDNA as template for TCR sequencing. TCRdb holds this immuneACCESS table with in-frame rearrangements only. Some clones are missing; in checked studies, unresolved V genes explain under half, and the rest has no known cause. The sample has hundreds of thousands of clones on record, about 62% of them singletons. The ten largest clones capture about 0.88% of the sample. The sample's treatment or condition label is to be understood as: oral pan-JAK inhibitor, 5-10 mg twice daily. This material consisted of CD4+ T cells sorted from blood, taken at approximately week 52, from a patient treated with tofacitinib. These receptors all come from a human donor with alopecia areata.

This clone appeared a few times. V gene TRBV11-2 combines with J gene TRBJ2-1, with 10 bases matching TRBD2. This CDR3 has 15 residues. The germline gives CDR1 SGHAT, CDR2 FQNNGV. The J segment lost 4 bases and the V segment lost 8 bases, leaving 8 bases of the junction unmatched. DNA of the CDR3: TGTGCCAGCTTACTAGCGGGGAGTACTTACAATGAGCAGTTCTTC. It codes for CASLLAGSTYNEQFF.

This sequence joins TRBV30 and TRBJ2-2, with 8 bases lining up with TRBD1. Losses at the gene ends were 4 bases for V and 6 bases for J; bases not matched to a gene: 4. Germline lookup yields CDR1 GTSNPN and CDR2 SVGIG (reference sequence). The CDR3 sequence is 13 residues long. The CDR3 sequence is CAWKDRAAGELFF. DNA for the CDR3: TGTGCCTGGAAGGACAGGGCCGCCGGGGAGCTGTTTTTT.

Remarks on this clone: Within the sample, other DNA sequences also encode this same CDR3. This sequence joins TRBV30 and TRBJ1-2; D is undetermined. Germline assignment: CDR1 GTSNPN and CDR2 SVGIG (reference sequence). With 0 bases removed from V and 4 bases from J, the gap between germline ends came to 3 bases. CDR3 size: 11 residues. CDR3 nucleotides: TGTGCCTGGAGTGTAGGCTATGGCTACACCTTC. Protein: CAWSVGYGYTF.

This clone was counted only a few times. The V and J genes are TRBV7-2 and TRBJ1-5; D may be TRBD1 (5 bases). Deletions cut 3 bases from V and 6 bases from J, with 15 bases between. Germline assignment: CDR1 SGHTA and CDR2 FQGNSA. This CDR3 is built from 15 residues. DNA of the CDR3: TGTGCCAGCAGCTTCGACAGTTTCCCGGGTCAGCCCCAGCATTTT. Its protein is CASSFDSFPGQPQHF.

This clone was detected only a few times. DNA of the CDR3: TGTGCCTTATCCGGGACAGGGGGCGATTGGTATGGCTACACCTTC. Amino acid sequence: CALSGTGGDWYGYTF. The chain is built from TRBV10-3 and TRBJ1-2, with 12 bases identical to TRBD1. CDR1 and CDR2 from the germline V gene are ENHRY and SYGVKD. V was clipped by 11 bases and J by 5 bases; unmatched bases: 12. The CDR3 has 15 amino acids.

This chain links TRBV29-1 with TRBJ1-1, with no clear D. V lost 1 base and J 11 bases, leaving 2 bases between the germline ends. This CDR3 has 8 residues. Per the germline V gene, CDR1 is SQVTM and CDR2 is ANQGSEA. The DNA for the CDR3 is TGCAGCGTTGAAGGTGCTTTCTTT. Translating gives CSVEGAFF.

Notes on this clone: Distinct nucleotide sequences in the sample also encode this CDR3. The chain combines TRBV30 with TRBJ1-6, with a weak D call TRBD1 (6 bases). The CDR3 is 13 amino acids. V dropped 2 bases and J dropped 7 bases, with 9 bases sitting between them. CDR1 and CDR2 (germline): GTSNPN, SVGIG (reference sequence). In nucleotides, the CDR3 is TGTGCCTGGAGTCGGCAGGGGAATTCACCCCTCCACTTT. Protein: CAWSRQGNSPLHF.

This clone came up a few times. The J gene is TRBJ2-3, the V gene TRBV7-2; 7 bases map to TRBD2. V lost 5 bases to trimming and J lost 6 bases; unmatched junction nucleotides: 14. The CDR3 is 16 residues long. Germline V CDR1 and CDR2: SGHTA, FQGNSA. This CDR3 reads CASSHPGLTEPDTQYF. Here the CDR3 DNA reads TGTGCCAGCAGCCACCCGGGACTAACGGAACCGGATACGCAGTATTTT. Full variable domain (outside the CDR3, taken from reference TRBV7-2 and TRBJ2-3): GAGVSQSPSNKVTEKGKDVELRCDPISGHTALYWYRQSLGQGLEFLIYFQGNSAPDKSGLPSDRFSAERTGGSVSTLTIQRTQQEDSAVYLCASSHPGLTEPDTQYFGPGTRLTVL.

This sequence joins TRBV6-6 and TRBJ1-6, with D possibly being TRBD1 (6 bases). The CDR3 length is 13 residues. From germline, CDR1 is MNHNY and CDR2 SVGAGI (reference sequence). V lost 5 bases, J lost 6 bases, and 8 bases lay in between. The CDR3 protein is CASSPQGNSPLHF. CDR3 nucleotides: TGTGCCAGCAGTCCACAGGGTAATTCACCCCTCCACTTT.

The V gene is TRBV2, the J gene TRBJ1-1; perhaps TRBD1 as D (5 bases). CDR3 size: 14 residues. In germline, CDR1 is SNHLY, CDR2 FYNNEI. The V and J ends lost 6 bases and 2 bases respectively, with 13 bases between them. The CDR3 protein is CASRLRVENTEAFF. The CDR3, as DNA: TGTGCCAGCAGGCTCAGGGTGGAAAACACTGAAGCTTTCTTT.

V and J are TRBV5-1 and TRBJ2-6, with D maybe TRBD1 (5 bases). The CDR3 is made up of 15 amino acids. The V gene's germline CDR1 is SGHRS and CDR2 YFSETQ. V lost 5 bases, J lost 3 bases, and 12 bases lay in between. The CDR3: CASSDQGYGANVLTF. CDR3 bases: TGCGCCAGCAGTGACCAGGGCTATGGGGCCAACGTCCTGACTTTC. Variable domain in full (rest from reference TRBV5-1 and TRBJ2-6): KAGVTQTPRYLIKTRGQQVTLSCSPISGHRSVSWYQQTPGQGLQFLFEYFSETQRNKGNFPGRFSGRQFSNSRSEMNVSTLELGDSALYLCASSDQGYGANVLTFGAGSRLTVL.